This TCR beta chain appears in the sequencing data of a study of OX40 agonist ivuxolimab in advanced cancers. The germline CDR1 and CDR2 sequences are LGHNA and YSLEER. Trimming removed 0 bases from V and 0 bases from J, with 8 bases in between. CDR3 length equals 15 residues. Data came from immunoSEQ multiplex PCR; TCRdb stores just in-frame clones and leaves some out. The repertoire includes over 14,000 clones, approximately 75% of them detected once, and around a third sits in the top ten. This chain links TRBV4-3 with TRBJ1-2; D remains ambiguous. The TCR sequence derives from an adult with an advanced solid tumor such as melanoma, head and neck, liver or kidney cancer. The sequencing used CD4+ or CD8+ T cells sorted from blood, collected in a trial of the OX40 agonist ivuxolimab. As DNA, the CDR3 is TGCGCCAGCAGCCAAGATAGGCAGACTAACTATGGCTACACCTTC. Protein: CASSQDRQTNYGYTF.